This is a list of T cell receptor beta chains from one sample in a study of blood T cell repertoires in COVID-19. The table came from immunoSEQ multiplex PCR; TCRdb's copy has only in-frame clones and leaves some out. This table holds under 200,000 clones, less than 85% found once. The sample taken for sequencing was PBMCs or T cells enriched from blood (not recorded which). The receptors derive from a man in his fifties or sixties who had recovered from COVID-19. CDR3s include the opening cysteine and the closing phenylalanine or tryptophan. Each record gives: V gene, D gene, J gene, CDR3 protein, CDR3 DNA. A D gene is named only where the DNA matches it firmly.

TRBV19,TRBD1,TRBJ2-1,CASSVKPGQGVLEQFF,TGTGCCAGTAGTGTCAAACCGGGACAGGGGGTTCTTGAGCAGTTCTTC
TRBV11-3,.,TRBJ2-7,CASSLAGAYEQYF,TGTGCCAGCAGCTTGGCAGGGGCGTACGAGCAGTACTTC
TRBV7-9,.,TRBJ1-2,CASSLDTSLNSTF,TGTGCCAGCAGCTTAGATACCTCTCTAAATAGCACCTTC
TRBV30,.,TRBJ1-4,CAWSVRGFGVSEKLFF,TGTGCCTGGAGTGTACGAGGGTTTGGCGTAAGTGAAAAACTGTTTTTT
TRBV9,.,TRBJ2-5,CASSPDIRRGETQYF,TGTGCCAGCAGCCCGGACATCCGACGAGGAGAGACCCAGTACTTC
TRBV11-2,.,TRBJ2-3,CASRGGSTDTQYF,TGTGCCAGCAGGGGGGGATCAACAGATACGCAGTATTTT
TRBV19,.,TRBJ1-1,CASSTAGLTEAFF,TGTGCCAGTAGTACAGCAGGGCTAACTGAAGCTTTCTTT
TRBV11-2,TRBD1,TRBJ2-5,CASSPGQALQETQYF,TGTGCCAGCAGCCCCGGACAGGCCCTACAAGAGACCCAGTACTTC
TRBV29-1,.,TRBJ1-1,CSVEDLHGGSVTEAFF,TGCAGCGTTGAAGATCTCCATGGAGGGTCGGTCACTGAAGCTTTCTTT
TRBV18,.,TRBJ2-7,CASSPLIRAGSEQYF,TGTGCCAGCTCACCACTGATCAGGGCCGGTAGCGAGCAGTACTTC
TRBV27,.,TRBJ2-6,CASSFTGPGANVLTF,TGTGCCAGCAGTTTCACAGGGCCTGGGGCCAACGTCCTGACTTTC
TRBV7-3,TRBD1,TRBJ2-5,CASSHGTGQTQYF,TGTGCCAGCAGCCACGGGACAGGACAGACCCAGTACTTC
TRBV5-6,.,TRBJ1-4,CASSLTATNEKLFF,TGTGCCAGCAGCTTAACAGCAACTAATGAAAAACTGTTTTTT
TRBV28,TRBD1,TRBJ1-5,CASTARGRFRPQHF,TGTGCCAGCACCGCCAGGGGGAGGTTCAGGCCCCAGCATTTT
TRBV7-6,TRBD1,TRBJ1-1,CASSLDRGPTNTEAFF,TGTGCCAGCAGCTTGGACAGGGGCCCGACGAACACTGAAGCTTTCTTT